The present TCR beta chain was sequenced within a study of cytomegalovirus exposure and HLA in healthy donors. Study observations and caveats: An ancestry cluster, one associated with Asian ancestry, reportedly showed fewer N-insertions than the approximately 670-donor mean in a later analysis.

Concerning this clone itself: What it recognizes is unknown.

The PCR was carried out with 60 Vbeta primers and 13 Jbeta primers. Assay used: immunoSEQ multiplex PCR; TCRdb lists only in-frame clones, some missing. The sample lists more than 150,000 clones; 60% to 80% were seen once. The sequenced sample consisted of PBMCs. The clonotype originates from a woman aged 35 to 49 in good health and CMV-seropositive.

The CDR3 DNA follows: TGTGCCAGCAGCTTATCTGCTCTAGCTTGGACCGGGGAGCTGTTTTTT. Translated, it gives CASSLSALAWTGELFF. The chain employs TRBV7-9 and TRBJ2-2; TRBD2 is a possible D gene (5 bases). Trimming cost V 2 bases and J 5 bases, with 15 bases left between them. The CDR3 loop spans 16 amino acids. Germline V gene lookup returns CDR1 SEHNR and CDR2 FQNEAQ (reference sequence).